Sequencing of this T cell receptor (beta chain) was carried out in a study of control samples from healthy donors and cancer patients. TCRdb keeps only in-frame clones here, not all; method: immunoSEQ multiplex PCR. The top ten clones hold 3.2% of a sample with some 150,000 clones, about 90% of them seen once. CDR1 is SEHNR and CDR2 is FQNEAQ in the germline V gene (reference sequence). Trimming took 5 bases from V and 8 from J; bases not matched to a gene: 8. This CDR3 region has 14 residues. The V call is TRBV7-9, the J call TRBJ1-4, with 7 bases identical to TRBD1. This receptor was identified in a man aged 25-45 years in good health. Sequenced sample: blood. The CDR3 DNA is TGTGCCAGCAGCCTAGACAGGGAAACCGAAAAACTGTTTTTT. Amino acid sequence: CASSLDRETEKLFF.